A selection of T cell receptor beta chains follows, all from one sample in a study of CD8+ T cells in alopecia areata. The data were produced by immunoSEQ multiplex PCR, yet TCRdb's version contains in-frame clones alone and is incomplete. The sample includes approximately 34,000 clones, 55% of them seen just once. Sequencing was done on a sample of NKG2D-high CD8+ T cells sorted from blood. Every receptor here comes from a human donor with alopecia areata. CDR3s include the opening cysteine and the closing phenylalanine or tryptophan. The order of the fields is clone size, V gene, D gene, J gene, CDR3 protein, CDR3 DNA. The D gene is left open where the match is weak. For some rows the clone size is stated as once, few or many, or as a class when expanded; others skip it.

.	TRBV7-9	.	TRBJ1-1	CASSLGWGRMDNTEAFF	TGTGCCAGCAGCTTAGGGTGGGGGCGCATGGATAACACTGAAGCTTTCTTT
.	TRBV14	.	TRBJ1-2	CASSHTDLGGYTF	TGTGCCAGCAGCCACACCGACTTGGGTGGCTACACCTTC
.	TRBV15	.	TRBJ1-5	CATSRDSQHQPQHF	TGTGCCACCAGCAGAGATAGTCAGCATCAGCCCCAGCATTTT
few	TRBV19	TRBD2	TRBJ2-1	CASSMSGGPNEQFF	TGTGCCAGTAGTATGTCGGGGGGTCCAAATGAGCAGTTCTTC
.	TRBV5-1	.	TRBJ2-7	CASSLGAGTYEQYF	TGCGCCAGCAGCTTGGGGGCAGGTACCTACGAGCAGTACTTC
.	TRBV27	.	TRBJ2-5	CASSLYPAWGPLQETQYF	TGTGCCAGCAGTTTATACCCGGCGTGGGGGCCCCTCCAAGAGACCCAGTACTTC
.	TRBV4-2	.	TRBJ2-3	CASSQALQRDTDTQYF	TGTGCCAGCAGCCAAGCCCTACAACGAGATACAGATACGCAGTATTTT
.	TRBV27	TRBD2	TRBJ2-7	CASSFYSGRGYEQYF	TGTGCCAGCAGTTTTTATAGCGGGAGGGGTTACGAGCAGTACTTC
.	TRBV28	.	TRBJ2-7	CASSLDIRPYEQYF	TGTGCCAGCAGTTTGGACATACGCCCCTACGAGCAGTACTTC
.	TRBV28	.	TRBJ2-1	CASSLTQFNEQFF	TGTGCCAGCAGTTTAACACAGTTCAATGAGCAGTTCTTC
.	TRBV18	.	TRBJ2-7	CASSPQDRIGLVEQYF	TGTGCCAGCTCACCACAAGACAGAATCGGCCTTGTAGAGCAGTACTTC
.	TRBV7-8	.	TRBJ2-1	CASSLPYNEQFF	TGTGCCAGCAGCTTACCTTACAATGAGCAGTTCTTC
.	TRBV28	.	TRBJ1-1	CASSTLLENTEAFF	TGTGCCAGCAGTACCCTCTTAGAGAACACTGAAGCTTTCTTT
.	TRBV6-1	.	TRBJ1-1	CASTRDGMNTEAFF	TGTGCCAGCACGCGGGACGGAATGAACACTGAAGCTTTCTTT
once	TRBV19	.	TRBJ2-2	CASSIWGAGELFF	TGTGCCAGTAGTATTTGGGGAGCCGGGGAGCTGTTTTTT
.	TRBV5-1	TRBD1	TRBJ2-7	CASSLVFLGQGADEQYF	TGCGCCAGCAGCTTGGTTTTTTTGGGACAGGGGGCGGACGAACAGTACTTC
.	TRBV6-6	TRBD1	TRBJ1-2	CASRGQANNYGYTF	TGTGCCAGCAGGGGACAGGCGAATAACTATGGCTACACCTTC
.	TRBV7-9	.	TRBJ2-7	CASSPGGPTYEQYF	TGTGCCAGCAGCCCCGGCGGCCCAACCTACGAGCAGTACTTC
few	TRBV7-9	.	TRBJ2-2	CASSLVQLAGELFF	TGTGCCAGCAGCTTAGTTCAGCTAGCCGGGGAGCTGTTTTTT
once	TRBV4-2	.	TRBJ1-2	CASSLEARLDDGYTF	TGTGCCAGCAGCCTCGAGGCCAGGCTTGATGATGGCTACACCTTC
.	TRBV30	.	TRBJ2-5	CAWSVGETQYF	TGTGCCTGGAGTGTTGGTGAGACCCAGTACTTC
medium-sized	TRBV5-1	.	TRBJ2-3	CASSLARGTDTQYF	TGCGCCAGCAGCTTGGCCAGGGGCACAGATACGCAGTATTTT
few	TRBV7-9	.	TRBJ2-7	CASSSQVSYEQYF	TGTGCCAGCAGCTCACAGGTTTCCTACGAGCAGTACTTC
few	TRBV29-1	.	TRBJ2-6	CSVEATESGAGANVLTF	TGCAGCGTTGAAGCCACGGAGTCAGGGGCTGGGGCCAACGTCCTGACTTTC
.	TRBV7-9	TRBD2	TRBJ2-1	CASSSLPSGVYNEQFF	TGTGCCAGCAGCTCCCTTCCTAGCGGGGTTTACAATGAGCAGTTCTTC
few	TRBV7-2	TRBD2	TRBJ2-1	CASSFGLAGTNEQFF	TGTGCCAGCAGCTTCGGACTAGCGGGGACCAATGAGCAGTTCTTC
few	TRBV7-9	.	TRBJ2-3	CASSNIGYTSRFTDTQYF	TGTGCCAGCAGTAACATCGGATATACTAGCCGATTCACAGATACGCAGTATTTT
.	TRBV7-9	TRBD2	TRBJ2-1	CASSQAWTSGTSQFF	TGCGCCAGCAGCCAAGCCTGGACTAGCGGGACCTCGCAGTTCTTC
.	TRBV20-1	.	TRBJ2-7	CSAREGAGLYF	TGCAGTGCTAGAGAGGGAGCCGGTTTGTACTTC
few	TRBV7-9	.	TRBJ2-7	CASSLNPDYEQYF	TGTGCCAGCAGCTTAAACCCGGATTACGAGCAGTACTTC
.	TRBV6-5	TRBD1	TRBJ2-7	CASSYGQGAYEQYF	TGTGCCAGCAGTTATGGACAGGGGGCCTACGAGCAGTACTTC
.	TRBV27	TRBD1	TRBJ1-1	CASSAGQGLVAFF	TGTGCCAGCAGTGCCGGACAGGGGTTGGTAGCTTTCTTT
.	TRBV20-1	.	TRBJ2-1	CSASPSHEQFF	TGCAGTGCTAGCCCATCCCATGAGCAGTTCTTC
few	TRBV7-9	TRBD1	TRBJ1-5	CASSLRTGGGQPQHF	TGTGCCAGCAGCCTAAGGACAGGGGGAGGGCAGCCCCAGCATTTT
.	TRBV28	.	TRBJ1-1	CASSLRRSTEAFF	TGTGCCAGCAGTTTACGTCGAAGCACTGAAGCTTTCTTT
.	TRBV27	TRBD2	TRBJ2-3	CASLGGSGGPSTDTQYF	TGTGCCAGCCTGGGTGGGAGCGGGGGGCCTAGCACAGATACGCAGTATTTT
.	TRBV27	TRBD2	TRBJ2-3	CASSPVWGGRSTDTQYF	TGTGCCAGCAGTCCCGTTTGGGGGGGTAGGAGCACAGATACGCAGTATTTT
.	TRBV30	.	TRBJ2-7	CAWSVQGRQYF	TGTGCCTGGAGTGTCCAGGGTCGGCAGTACTTC